This TCR beta chain was captured in a study of T-cell reconstitution after alpha-beta-depleted transplantation in children. The germline V and J ends were trimmed by 5 bases and 4 bases, with 12 bases remaining between them. The CDR3 runs to 13 residues. Germline V lookup: CDR1 SGHRS, CDR2 YFSETQ. Molecular barcoding with unique molecular identifiers was used for the TCRbeta library. Each CDR3 protein gets one entry after TCRdb re-called the PCR reads with MiXCR. The sample consists of 450,000 to 500,000 distinct CDR3 sequences, around 13% of them appearing once. The TCR was taken from a human donor who donated a stem cell graft to a child with combined immunodeficiency. Specimen: PBMCs from the stem cell graft donor, collected from the stem cell graft. This rearrangement joins TRBV5-1 to TRBJ1-1; possible D gene TRBD1, 6 bases. CDR3 amino acids: CASRPQGGTEAFF. As DNA, the CDR3 is TGCGCCAGCAGGCCACAGGGCGGCACTGAAGCTTTCTTT.